This is a list of T cell receptor beta chains from one sample in a study of Ad26.COV2.S vaccination and SARS-CoV-2 variants. The data were produced by immunoSEQ multiplex PCR, yet TCRdb's version contains in-frame clones alone and is incomplete. The sample includes around 450,000 clones, 80% to 90% seen only once; the top ten take around 1.6%. The sequencing used peripheral blood, collected in a trial of Ad26.COV2.S vaccine versus placebo. Every receptor here comes from a person between 18 and 65 years old who received the Ad26.COV2.S COVID-19 vaccine or a placebo. The CDR3 runs from the conserved cysteine through the conserved F or W. Fields, in order: CDR3 protein, CDR3 length, D gene, V gene. A D gene is named only where the DNA matches it firmly.

CDR3aa: CASSLTLTGELFF; len: 13; d_gene: -; v_gene: TRBV7-3
CDR3aa: CASSIGGRANEQFF; len: 14; d_gene: TRBD2; v_gene: TRBV19
CDR3aa: CASSITVSPGELFF; len: 14; d_gene: -; v_gene: TRBV19
CDR3aa: CASSRVRAVGEKLFF; len: 15; d_gene: -; v_gene: TRBV4-3
CDR3aa: CASSISGHLYGYTF; len: 14; d_gene: -; v_gene: TRBV19
CDR3aa: CASSHRGTGYGYTF; len: 14; d_gene: TRBD1; v_gene: TRBV11-2
CDR3aa: CASGPQGAGANVLTF; len: 15; d_gene: TRBD1; v_gene: TRBV5-4
CDR3aa: CASSQPAKNIQYF; len: 13; d_gene: -; v_gene: TRBV4-2
CDR3aa: CASSPPVDAEAFF; len: 13; d_gene: -; v_gene: TRBV9
CDR3aa: CASSVADTDTQYF; len: 13; d_gene: -; v_gene: TRBV9
CDR3aa: CAISRGQGAPGANVLTF; len: 17; d_gene: TRBD1; v_gene: TRBV10-3
CDR3aa: CASSGWADNSNQPQHF; len: 16; d_gene: -; v_gene: TRBV6-1
CDR3aa: CASSSEGGSATEAFF; len: 15; d_gene: -; v_gene: TRBV7-2
CDR3aa: CASSPGLAGGNEQFF; len: 15; d_gene: TRBD2; v_gene: TRBV5-4
CDR3aa: CASSSGQGRNTEAFF; len: 15; d_gene: TRBD1; v_gene: TRBV7-2
CDR3aa: CASSTDLNTEAFF; len: 13; d_gene: -; v_gene: TRBV7-9
CDR3aa: CAWSVGLVLSNQPQHF; len: 16; d_gene: -; v_gene: TRBV30
CDR3aa: CASRRDTEAFF; len: 11; d_gene: -; v_gene: TRBV7-9
CDR3aa: CASSLGWDRDYGYTF; len: 15; d_gene: TRBD1; v_gene: TRBV11-2
CDR3aa: CASSLAASSGGFSYNEQFF; len: 19; d_gene: TRBD2; v_gene: TRBV7-2
CDR3aa: CASSESPRDLQFF; len: 13; d_gene: -; v_gene: TRBV6-1
CDR3aa: CASSLGGPAFF; len: 11; d_gene: -; v_gene: TRBV13
CDR3aa: CASSPAQPRYSPLHF; len: 15; d_gene: -; v_gene: TRBV18
CDR3aa: CASSEDLGQNSPLHF; len: 15; d_gene: -; v_gene: TRBV6-1
CDR3aa: CASSSPLPTSTDTQYF; len: 16; d_gene: -; v_gene: TRBV5-4
CDR3aa: CASSWGLLAGGDTQYF; len: 16; d_gene: TRBD1; v_gene: TRBV11-3
CDR3aa: CASSQEVSGQYSYEQYF; len: 17; d_gene: TRBD1; v_gene: TRBV4-1
CDR3aa: CASSSWGQRYTF; len: 12; d_gene: -; v_gene: TRBV3-1/TRBV3-2
CDR3aa: CASAGGAYEQYF; len: 12; d_gene: TRBD2; v_gene: TRBV5-1
CDR3aa: CASSLSMTSSYSGNTIYF; len: 18; d_gene: -; v_gene: TRBV5-1
CDR3aa: CASSKTTHSGNTIYF; len: 15; d_gene: -; v_gene: TRBV7-9
CDR3aa: CASSLGLTTYNEQFF; len: 15; d_gene: -; v_gene: TRBV11-3
CDR3aa: CATSERTGSYEQYF; len: 14; d_gene: TRBD1; v_gene: TRBV10-3
CDR3aa: CASSSNRLGDTQYF; len: 14; d_gene: -; v_gene: TRBV6-2/TRBV6-3
CDR3aa: CASSLVWREGHNEQFF; len: 16; d_gene: TRBD2; v_gene: TRBV11-2
CDR3aa: CASSPGQATNEKLFF; len: 15; d_gene: TRBD1; v_gene: TRBV18
CDR3aa: CSASLGGGETQYF; len: 13; d_gene: TRBD2; v_gene: TRBV20-1
CDR3aa: CASSPTRQGIESPLHF; len: 16; d_gene: TRBD1; v_gene: TRBV28
CDR3aa: CASSYDIHNEQFF; len: 13; d_gene: -; v_gene: TRBV4-1
CDR3aa: CASSPVRAVDEQYF; len: 14; d_gene: -; v_gene: TRBV7-2
CDR3aa: CASSQPTRSSYNEQFF; len: 16; d_gene: -; v_gene: TRBV4-1
CDR3aa: CASSSPVGQKSSYNSPLHF; len: 19; d_gene: -; v_gene: TRBV5-6
CDR3aa: CASSLDRGPQPQHF; len: 14; d_gene: TRBD1; v_gene: TRBV7-9
CDR3aa: CASSRSGDSTEAFF; len: 14; d_gene: -; v_gene: TRBV5-1
CDR3aa: CASSLAGQGSYTF; len: 13; d_gene: TRBD1; v_gene: TRBV6-5
CDR3aa: CAISAGAGNTIYF; len: 13; d_gene: -; v_gene: TRBV10-3
CDR3aa: CASSRLSSSYNYGYTF; len: 16; d_gene: -; v_gene: TRBV3-1/TRBV3-2
CDR3aa: CASSYRYGNTIYF; len: 13; d_gene: -; v_gene: TRBV6-5
CDR3aa: CASSQGRGPYNEQFF; len: 15; d_gene: -; v_gene: TRBV14
CDR3aa: CASRTWGVPGETQYF; len: 15; d_gene: -; v_gene: TRBV7-2